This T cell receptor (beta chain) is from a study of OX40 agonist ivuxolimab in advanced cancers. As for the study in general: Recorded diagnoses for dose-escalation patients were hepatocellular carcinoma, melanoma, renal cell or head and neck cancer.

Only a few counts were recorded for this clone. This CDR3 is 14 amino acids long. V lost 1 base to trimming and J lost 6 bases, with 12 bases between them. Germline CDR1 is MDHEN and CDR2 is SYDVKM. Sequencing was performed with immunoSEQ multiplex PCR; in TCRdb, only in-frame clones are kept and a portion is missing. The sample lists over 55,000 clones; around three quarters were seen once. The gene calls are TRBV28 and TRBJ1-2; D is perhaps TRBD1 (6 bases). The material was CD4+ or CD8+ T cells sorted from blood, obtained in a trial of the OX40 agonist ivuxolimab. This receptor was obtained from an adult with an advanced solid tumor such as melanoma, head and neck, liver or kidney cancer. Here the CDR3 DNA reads TGTGCCAGCAGTTTATATCGGCAGGGGAATGGCTACACCTTC. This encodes CASSLYRQGNGYTF.